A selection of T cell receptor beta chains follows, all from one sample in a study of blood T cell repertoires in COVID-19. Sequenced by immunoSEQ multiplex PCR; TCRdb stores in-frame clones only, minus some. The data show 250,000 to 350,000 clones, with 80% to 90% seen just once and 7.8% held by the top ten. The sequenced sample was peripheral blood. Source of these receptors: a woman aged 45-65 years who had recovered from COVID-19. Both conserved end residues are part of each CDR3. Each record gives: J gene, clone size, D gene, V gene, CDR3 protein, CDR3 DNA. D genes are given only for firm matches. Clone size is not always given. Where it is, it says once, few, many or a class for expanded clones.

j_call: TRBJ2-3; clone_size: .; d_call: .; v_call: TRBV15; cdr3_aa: CATSSTRGTDTQYF; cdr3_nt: TGTGCCACCAGCAGTACGCGGGGCACAGATACGCAGTATTTT
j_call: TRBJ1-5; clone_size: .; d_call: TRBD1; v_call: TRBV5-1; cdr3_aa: CASSSGQPNQPQHF; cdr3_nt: TGCGCCAGCAGTTCGGGACAGCCCAATCAGCCCCAGCATTTT
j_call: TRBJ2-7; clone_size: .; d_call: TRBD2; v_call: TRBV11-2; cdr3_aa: CASSLEVLAVAYEQYF; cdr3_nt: TGTGCCAGCAGCTTAGAAGTACTAGCGGTTGCCTACGAGCAGTACTTC
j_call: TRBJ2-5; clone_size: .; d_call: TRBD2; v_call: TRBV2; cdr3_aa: CASTRVAGGQETQYF; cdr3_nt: TGTGCCAGCACTCGGGTAGCGGGGGGCCAAGAGACCCAGTACTTC
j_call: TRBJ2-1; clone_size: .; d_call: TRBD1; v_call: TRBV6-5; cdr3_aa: CASSFDRGHYNEQFF; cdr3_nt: TGTGCCAGCAGCTTCGACAGGGGCCACTACAATGAGCAGTTCTTC
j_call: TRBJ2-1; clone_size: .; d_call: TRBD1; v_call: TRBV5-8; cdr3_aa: CASSRTGTEQFF; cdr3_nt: TGTGCCAGCAGCAGGACAGGGACTGAGCAGTTCTTC
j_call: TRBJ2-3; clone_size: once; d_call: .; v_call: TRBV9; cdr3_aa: CASSVSVDLKNGDTQYF; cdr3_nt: TGTGCCAGCAGCGTAAGTGTGGACTTGAAAAATGGGGATACGCAGTATTTT
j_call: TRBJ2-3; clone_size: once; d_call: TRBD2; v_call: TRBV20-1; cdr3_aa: CSASPLAGGVGTQYF; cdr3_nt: TGCAGTGCTAGTCCCCTAGCGGGAGGGGTTGGTACGCAGTATTTT
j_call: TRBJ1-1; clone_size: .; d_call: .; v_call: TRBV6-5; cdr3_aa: CASSYSGGFDTEAFF; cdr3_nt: TGTGCCAGCAGTTACTCTGGGGGGTTTGACACTGAAGCTTTCTTT
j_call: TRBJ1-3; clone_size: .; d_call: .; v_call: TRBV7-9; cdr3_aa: CASRPGRPGDGNTIYF; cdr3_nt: TGTGCCAGCAGACCCGGACGCCCGGGGGATGGAAACACCATATATTTT
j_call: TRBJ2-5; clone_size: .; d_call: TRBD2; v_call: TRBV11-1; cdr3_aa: CASSLARSGGVETQYF; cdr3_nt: TGTGCCAGCAGCTTAGCCCGATCGGGGGGGGTAGAGACCCAGTACTTC
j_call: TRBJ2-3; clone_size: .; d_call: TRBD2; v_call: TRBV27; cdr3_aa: CASSLVAGGTDTQYF; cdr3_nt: TGTGCCAGCAGTTTAGTAGCGGGAGGGACAGATACGCAGTATTTT
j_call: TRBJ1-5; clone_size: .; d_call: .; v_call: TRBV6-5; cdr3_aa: CASRSQGSQPQHF; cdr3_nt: TGTGCCAGCAGGTCTCAGGGGAGTCAGCCCCAGCATTTT
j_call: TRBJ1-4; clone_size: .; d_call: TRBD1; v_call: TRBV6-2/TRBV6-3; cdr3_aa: CASSDARGRGEKLFF; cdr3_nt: TGTGCCAGCAGTGACGCCAGGGGGCGAGGAGAAAAACTGTTTTTT
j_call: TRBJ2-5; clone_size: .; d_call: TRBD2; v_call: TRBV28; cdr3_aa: CASSPGGDRETQYF; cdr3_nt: TGTGCCAGCAGCCCCGGGGGGGATAGAGAGACCCAGTACTTC
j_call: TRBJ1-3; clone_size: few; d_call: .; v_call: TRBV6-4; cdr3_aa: CASSDLGTPVAGNTIYF; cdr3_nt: TGTGCCAGCAGTGACCTTGGGACACCGGTTGCTGGAAACACCATATATTTT
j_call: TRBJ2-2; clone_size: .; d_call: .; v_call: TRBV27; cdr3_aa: CASSLTRLTGELFF; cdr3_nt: TGTGCCAGCAGTTTAACTAGGCTCACCGGGGAGCTGTTTTTT
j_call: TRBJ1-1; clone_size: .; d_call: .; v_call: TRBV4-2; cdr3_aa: CASSQQDGLNVEAFF; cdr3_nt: TGTGCCAGCAGCCAGCAGGACGGACTAAACGTTGAAGCTTTCTTT
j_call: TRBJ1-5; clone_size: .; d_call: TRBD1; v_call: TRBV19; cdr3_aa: CASSFPNTGEFKPQHF; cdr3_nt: TGTGCCAGTAGTTTCCCTAACACAGGGGAGTTTAAGCCCCAGCATTTT
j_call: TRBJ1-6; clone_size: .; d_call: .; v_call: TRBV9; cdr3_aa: CASSVGGSSDSPLHF; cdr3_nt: TGTGCCAGCAGCGTGGGAGGTTCCAGCGATTCACCCCTCCACTTT
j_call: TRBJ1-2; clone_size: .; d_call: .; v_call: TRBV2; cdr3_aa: CASSESGKERGYTF; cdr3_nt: TGTGCCAGCAGTGAATCAGGGAAGGAAAGGGGCTACACCTTC
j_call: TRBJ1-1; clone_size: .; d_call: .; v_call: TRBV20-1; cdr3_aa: CSASRTDSTSNTEAFF; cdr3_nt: TGCAGTGCTAGTAGGACGGACTCTACCTCCAACACTGAAGCTTTCTTT
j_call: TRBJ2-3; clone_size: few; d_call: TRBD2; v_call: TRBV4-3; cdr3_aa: CASSQDPGLAGFSSTDTQYF; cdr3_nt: TGCGCCAGCAGCCAAGATCCCGGACTAGCGGGGTTCTCTAGCACAGATACGCAGTATTTT
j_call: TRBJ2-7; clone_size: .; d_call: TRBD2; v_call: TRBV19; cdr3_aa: CASSPLAASYEQYF; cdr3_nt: TGTGCCAGTAGCCCTCTAGCGGCTTCCTACGAGCAGTACTTC
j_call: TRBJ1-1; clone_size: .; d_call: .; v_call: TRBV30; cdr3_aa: CAWRKQGGGTEAFF; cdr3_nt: TGTGCCTGGAGGAAACAGGGCGGGGGCACTGAAGCTTTCTTT
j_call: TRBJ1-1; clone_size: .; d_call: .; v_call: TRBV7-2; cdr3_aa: CASSLRQTNTEAFF; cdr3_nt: TGTGCCAGCAGCTTAAGACAGACGAACACTGAAGCTTTCTTT
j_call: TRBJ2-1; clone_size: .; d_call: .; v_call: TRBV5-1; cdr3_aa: CASRTQGLHNEQFF; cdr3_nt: TGCGCCAGCAGGACCCAGGGGCTACACAATGAGCAGTTCTTC
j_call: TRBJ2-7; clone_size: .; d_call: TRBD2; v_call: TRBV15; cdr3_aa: CATSREGGGAYEQYF; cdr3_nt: TGTGCCACCAGCAGAGAGGGCGGGGGGGCCTACGAGCAGTACTTC
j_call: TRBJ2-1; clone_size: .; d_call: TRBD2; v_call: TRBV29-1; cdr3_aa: CSVVRLAGEQFF; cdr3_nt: TGCAGCGTTGTTAGACTAGCCGGTGAGCAGTTCTTC
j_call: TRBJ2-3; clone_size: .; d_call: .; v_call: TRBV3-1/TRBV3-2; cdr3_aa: CASSQEVRETQYF; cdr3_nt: TGTGCCAGCAGCCAAGAGGTCCGGGAAACGCAGTATTTT
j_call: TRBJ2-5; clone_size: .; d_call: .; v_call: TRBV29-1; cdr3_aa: CSGGEEETQYF; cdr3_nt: TGCAGCGGGGGGGAGGAAGAGACCCAGTACTTC
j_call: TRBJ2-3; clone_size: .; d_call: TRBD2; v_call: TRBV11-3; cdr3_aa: CASSLGGGLSDTQYF; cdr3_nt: TGTGCCAGCAGCTTAGGCGGGGGGCTCTCAGATACGCAGTATTTT
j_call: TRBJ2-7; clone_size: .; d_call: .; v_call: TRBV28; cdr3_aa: CASSLKSYEQYF; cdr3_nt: TGTGCCAGCAGTCTAAAGTCCTACGAGCAGTACTTC
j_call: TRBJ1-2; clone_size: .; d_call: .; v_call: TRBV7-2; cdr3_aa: CASSTRSYGYTF; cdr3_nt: TGTGCCAGCAGCACCCGGTCGTATGGCTACACCTTC
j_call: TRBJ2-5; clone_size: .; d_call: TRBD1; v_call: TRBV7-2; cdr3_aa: CASSNRGRPEETQYF; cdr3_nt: TGTGCCAGCAGTAACAGGGGGCGCCCCGAGGAGACCCAGTACTTC
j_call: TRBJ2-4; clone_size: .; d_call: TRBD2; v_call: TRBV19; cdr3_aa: CASRLAGLAKNIQYF; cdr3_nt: TGTGCCAGTAGGCTAGCGGGGTTAGCCAAAAACATTCAGTACTTC
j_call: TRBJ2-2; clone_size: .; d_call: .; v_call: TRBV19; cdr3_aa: CASGRTPNTGELFF; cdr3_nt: TGTGCCAGTGGAAGGACACCGAACACCGGGGAGCTGTTTTTT
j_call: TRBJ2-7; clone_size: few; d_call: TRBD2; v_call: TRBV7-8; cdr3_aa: CASTRGRTSYEQYF; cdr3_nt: TGTGCCAGCACGAGGGGACGGACTAGTTACGAGCAGTACTTC
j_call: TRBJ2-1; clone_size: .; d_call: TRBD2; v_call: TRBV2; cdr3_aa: CASSIGRAYEQFF; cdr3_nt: TGTGCCAGCAGTATCGGGAGGGCCTATGAGCAGTTCTTC
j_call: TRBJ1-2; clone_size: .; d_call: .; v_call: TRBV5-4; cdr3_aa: CASSLGGRSFDTF; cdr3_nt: TGTGCCAGCAGCTTGGGAGGGCGGTCATTTGACACCTTC
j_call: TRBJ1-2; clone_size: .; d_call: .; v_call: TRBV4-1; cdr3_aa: CASSQEGDFYGYTF; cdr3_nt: TGCGCCAGCAGCCAAGAGGGGGACTTCTATGGCTACACCTTC
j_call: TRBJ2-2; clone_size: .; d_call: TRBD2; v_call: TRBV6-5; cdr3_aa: CASSYTTSGIGELFF; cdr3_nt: TGTGCCAGCAGTTACACGACTAGCGGGATAGGGGAGCTGTTTTTT